These 29 T cell receptor beta chains came from one sample sequenced in a study of shared clonotypes between healthy human individuals. Some clones are missing from TCRdb's copy, which holds only in-frame ones; the method was immunoSEQ multiplex PCR. The table records roughly 170,000 clones, roughly 70% of them present only once. Material for sequencing was memory CD4+ T cells sorted from blood. Subset denoted: CD45RA-negative fraction. The receptors were gathered from a man aged 25-45 years in good health.

The chain is built from TRBV2 and TRBJ1-3; D unclear. The CDR3 covers 14 residues. Per the germline V gene, CDR1 is SNHLY and CDR2 is FYNNEI. Trimming left V 4 bases short and J 3 bases short, with 10 bases between. The DNA for the CDR3 is TGTGCCAGCAGTGTCCGTAAAAGTGGAAACACCATATATTTT. Translated, it gives CASSVRKSGNTIYF.

The CDR3 DNA follows: TGTGCCACCCTTCGGGCCGATCGCTCCTACGAGCAGTACTTC. This translates into CATLRADRSYEQYF. J is TRBJ2-7 and V is TRBV28; D is undetermined. Germline CDR1 is MDHEN and CDR2 is SYDVKM. Between the trimmed V and J ends, which lost 10 bases and 0 bases, there was a span of 16 bases. The CDR3 has 14 amino acids.

The rearrangement uses TRBV6-4 and TRBJ2-1; 7 nucleotides agree with TRBD2. The CDR3 is made up of 15 amino acids. Germline loops: CDR1 MRHNA, CDR2 SNTAGT. Trimming at V came to 2 bases and at J to 6 bases, leaving 7 bases not matched to a gene. CDR3 DNA: TGTGCCAGCAGTGACAGGGCGGGAGCTCCCAATGAGCAGTTCTTC. Amino acid sequence: CASSDRAGAPNEQFF.

This chain connects TRBV29-1 to TRBJ2-1, with 9 bases that match TRBD2. Germline lookup yields CDR1 SQVTM and CDR2 ANQGSEA. V was pared by 6 bases and J by 1 base, with 4 bases of the junction left unmatched. This CDR3 contains 14 residues. This CDR3 is CSVPSGKSYNEQFF. The CDR3, as DNA: TGCAGCGTACCTAGCGGGAAGTCCTACAATGAGCAGTTCTTC.

CDR3 coding DNA: TGTGCCAGCTCTCCTCTAGCGGGAGGGGGCAATGAGCAGTTCTTC. Protein product: CASSPLAGGGNEQFF. The chain has TRBV18 and TRBJ2-1; the match to TRBD2 covers 12 bases. V lost 6 bases, J lost 6 bases, and 6 bases stayed unmatched. Germline V gene lookup returns CDR1 KGHSH and CDR2 LQKENI. This CDR3 region has 15 residues.

This rearrangement joins TRBV29-1 to TRBJ1-5; D gene unclear. Germline CDR1 SQVTM, CDR2 ANQGSEA. With 4 bases removed from V and 2 bases from J, the gap between germline ends came to 6 bases. There are 12 residues in the CDR3. The CDR3 loop reads CSVVEGNQPQHF. In DNA form, the CDR3 reads TGCAGCGTTGTAGAAGGCAATCAGCCCCAGCATTTT.

The V gene is TRBV20-1, the J gene TRBJ1-1; no clear D. The V gene's germline CDR1 is DFQATT and CDR2 SNEGSKA (reference sequence). Trimming took 3 bases from V and 6 from J, leaving 8 bases between them. The CDR3 is 11 residues long. In DNA, the CDR3 is TGCAGTGCTAGCCGGACCTCTGAAGCTTTCTTT. It yields the protein CSASRTSEAFF.

This chain joins TRBV7-6 and TRBJ1-2; tentative D call: TRBD1 (5 bases). Germline V gene data show CDR1 as SGHVS and CDR2 as FNYEAQ. V lost 1 base to trimming and J lost 8 bases, with 14 bases between them. This CDR3 has 14 residues. The CDR3 bases are TGTGCCAGCAGCTTAGACAGGTCGGGAGGGGGCTACACCTTC. It yields the protein CASSLDRSGGGYTF.

The chain links TRBV2 to TRBJ2-6; D not certain. Germline values: CDR1 SNHLY, CDR2 FYNNEI. Trimming cost V 6 bases and J 3 bases, with 12 bases left between them. The CDR3 is 15 residues long. The CDR3 loop reads CASRWSGDGANVLTF. Here the CDR3 DNA reads TGTGCCAGCAGGTGGTCGGGTGATGGGGCCAACGTCCTGACTTTC.

The V gene is TRBV6-1, the J gene TRBJ2-7; D remains unclear. The CDR3 has 13 residues. The V and J ends lost 6 bases and 1 base respectively, with 10 bases between them. Germline lookup yields CDR1 MNHNS and CDR2 SASEGT. The CDR3 here is CASSTEVSYEQYF. The CDR3 nucleotides read TGTGCCAGCAGCACAGAGGTATCCTACGAGCAGTACTTC.

The chain combines TRBV27 with TRBJ2-1, with D hard to call. There are 16 residues in the CDR3. V dropped 6 bases and J dropped 4 bases, with 19 bases sitting between them. Germline assignment: CDR1 MNHEY and CDR2 SMNVEV (reference sequence). The CDR3 DNA reads as TGTGCCAGCAGCTTCGTTACAGTGTCCCTATACAATGAGCAGTTCTTC. This sequence encodes CASSFVTVSLYNEQFF.

CDR3 DNA: TGCGCCAGCAGCCCCTTCGGGGCCAACAATGAGCAGTTCTTC. Protein: CASSPFGANNEQFF. V gene TRBV5-1 combines with J gene TRBJ2-1, with D tentatively TRBD1 or TRBD2 (5 bases each). V was pared by 4 bases and J by 5 bases, with 13 bases between. CDR3 length: 14 amino acids. CDR1 is SGHRS, CDR2 YFSETQ, per germline.

The rearrangement joins TRBV11-3 to TRBJ2-7; tentatively, D is TRBD2 (6 bases). Germline-derived CDR1 and CDR2 are SGHNT and YENEEA. The CDR3 length is 13 residues. The V gene lost 3 bases and the J gene lost 5 bases, with 11 bases spanning the gap. The CDR3 DNA sequence: TGTGCCAGCAGCTTGATCGCGGGGAACGAGCAGTACTTC. Translated: CASSLIAGNEQYF.

The rearrangement joins TRBV18 to TRBJ2-7; 7 bases match TRBD2. V dropped 4 bases and J dropped 2; count of bases not matched to a gene: 5. The CDR3 has 14 residues. From germline, CDR1 is KGHSH and CDR2 LQKENI. The CDR3 DNA follows: TGTGCCAGCTCACGGGAGGGGCTTACCTACGAGCAGTACTTC. Its protein is CASSREGLTYEQYF.

This clone was picked up a small number of times. The chain is built from TRBV5-4 and TRBJ2-7; TRBD2 agrees at 9 bases. CDR1 is SGHNT, CDR2 YYREEE, per germline (reference sequence). This CDR3 spans 15 amino acids. Trimming cost V 0 bases and J 3 bases; bases outside gene matches: 4. CDR3 amino acids: CASSLAGGRDYEQYF. Here the CDR3 DNA reads TGTGCCAGCAGCTTGGCTGGCGGGAGGGACTACGAGCAGTACTTC.

The V call is TRBV9, the J call TRBJ2-1; a weak D match, TRBD1 (5 bases). CDR3 size: 15 residues. The V gene's germline CDR1 is SGDLS and CDR2 YYNGEE. Trimming stripped 0 bases from V and 0 bases from J, with 7 bases between. CDR3 coding DNA: TGTGCCAGCAGCGTAGATGGGGCCTCCTACAATGAGCAGTTCTTC. Encoded protein: CASSVDGASYNEQFF.

This clone was found a few times. The V gene is TRBV5-1, the J gene TRBJ2-7, with D tentatively TRBD1 (6 bases). Germline assignment: CDR1 SGHRS and CDR2 YFSETQ. V lost 1 base to trimming and J lost 12 bases, with 17 bases between them. This CDR3 spans 13 amino acids. This chain's CDR3 is CASSLQGRDKGYF. The CDR3 coding sequence is TGCGCCAGCAGCTTGCAGGGCAGGGACAAGGGGTACTTC.

This rearrangement joins TRBV5-1 to TRBJ2-5, with TRBD2 matching 7 bases. After removal of 5 bases from V and 4 bases from J, the junction contained 8 bases not matched to a gene. CDR3 length: 14 amino acids. CDR1 is SGHRS and CDR2 is YFSETQ in the germline V gene. The CDR3 reads CASRRAGVGETQYF. The CDR3 region has the DNA TGCGCCAGCAGGCGTGCGGGAGTAGGAGAGACCCAGTACTTC.

This clone has just a few counts. This chain connects TRBV2 to TRBJ2-5; 7 bases are a match to TRBD1. V shed 7 bases and J 2 bases; nucleotides not matched to a gene: 7. The CDR3 covers 14 residues. Germline values: CDR1 SNHLY, CDR2 FYNNEI. The CDR3 spells CASTTGRGQETQYF. In DNA, the CDR3 is TGTGCCAGCACCACCGGCAGGGGGCAAGAGACCCAGTACTTC.

The rearrangement uses TRBV7-9 and TRBJ2-5; no firm D call. Germline CDR1 SEHNR, CDR2 FQNEAQ (reference sequence). The germline V and J ends were trimmed by 1 base and 1 base, with 7 bases remaining between them. The CDR3 runs 14 residues. Written as DNA, the CDR3 is TGTGCCAGCAGCTTAGGGACCCGCCAAGAGACCCAGTACTTC. Translated: CASSLGTRQETQYF.

The chain employs TRBV29-1 and TRBJ2-5; D is unclear. CDR3 length: 13 amino acids. Looked up from germline, CDR1 is SQVTM and CDR2 is ANQGSEA. Trimming removed 4 bases from V and 2 bases from J, with 11 bases in between. For the CDR3, the DNA is TGCAGCGTTGCCCGGGTCGGACAAGAGACCCAGTACTTC. Its protein product is CSVARVGQETQYF.

Points on this clone: Because the CDR3's place on the DNA is in doubt, the DNA is left out and the CDR3 is given as listed by TCRdb. This sequence joins TRBV7-2 and TRBJ2-7; TRBD2, the table's D call, was not compared with the DNA. The CDR3 has 13 amino acids, counting both end residues. Germline lookup yields CDR1 SGHTA and CDR2 FQGNSA. The CDR3 reads CASSLVGTGTPYF.

The J gene is TRBJ2-2, the V gene TRBV7-8; D ambiguous. V was clipped by 1 base and J by 0 bases, with 9 bases between them. The germline gives CDR1 SGHVS, CDR2 FQNEAQ. The CDR3 sequence is 16 residues long. The CDR3: CASSLVADPNTGELFF. The DNA for the CDR3 is TGTGCCAGCAGCTTAGTAGCAGATCCGAACACCGGGGAGCTGTTTTTT. The whole variable domain, remainder taken from reference TRBV7-8 and TRBJ2-2, is GAGVSQSPRYKVAKRGQDVALRCDPISGHVSLFWYQQALGQGPEFLTYFQNEAQLDKSGLPSDRFFAERPEGSVSTLKIQRTQQEDSAVYLCASSLVADPNTGELFFGEGSRLTVL.

V gene TRBV11-3 combines with J gene TRBJ2-5; 12 nucleotides match TRBD2. J was trimmed by 0 bases and V by 3 bases; bases with no gene match: 8. The CDR3 runs 18 residues. The germline V gene encodes CDR1 SGHNT and CDR2 YENEEA. CDR3 DNA: TGTGCCAGCAGCTTGTCTCAAGGACTAGCGGGGCACCAAGAGACCCAGTACTTC. Amino acid sequence: CASSLSQGLAGHQETQYF. Together with reference TRBV11-3 and TRBJ2-5, the CDR3 gives the full variable domain: EAGVVQSPRYKIIEKKQPVAFWCNPISGHNTLYWYLQNLGQGPELLIRYENEEAVDDSQLPKDRFSAERLKGVDSTLKIQPAELGDSAVYLCASSLSQGLAGHQETQYFGPGTRLLVL.

This chain links TRBV7-6 with TRBJ1-2; D gene unclear. The CDR3 extends over 13 amino acids. The germline CDR1 and CDR2 sequences are SGHVS and FNYEAQ. V lost 5 bases to trimming and J lost 0 bases, with 7 bases between them. The DNA for the CDR3 is TGTGCCAGCAGCCCGGATTCTAACTATGGCTACACCTTC. Translated: CASSPDSNYGYTF.

In this sample, this clone turned up once. V gene TRBV27 combines with J gene TRBJ2-6; D gene ambiguous. This CDR3 region has 18 residues. The germline V gene encodes CDR1 MNHEY and CDR2 SMNVEV (reference sequence). V lost 3 bases and J 0 bases, leaving 15 bases between the germline ends. The CDR3 nucleotides are TGTGCCAGCAGTTTCGGATTTACATTATCCTCTGGGGCCAACGTCCTGACTTTC. The encoded protein is CASSFGFTLSSGANVLTF.

This clone came up once. This chain links TRBV10-3 with TRBJ2-3; D possibly corresponds to TRBD1 (5 bases). The CDR3 spans 17 residues. V was pared by 3 bases and J by 1 base, with 17 bases between. CDR1 and CDR2 (germline): ENHRY, SYGVKD. CDR3 region: CAISDSTRLGGTDTQYF. CDR3 nucleotide sequence: TGTGCCATCAGTGACTCCACAAGGCTAGGGGGCACAGATACGCAGTATTTT.

The chain is built from TRBV6-1 and TRBJ2-2; D possibly corresponds to TRBD1 (6 bases). The CDR3 has 14 amino acids. Looked up from germline, CDR1 is MNHNS and CDR2 is SASEGT. The ends were cut back, 6 bases at V and 1 base at J, with 9 bases in the middle. The CDR3 loop is CASRNRENTGELFF. The CDR3 DNA follows: TGTGCCAGCAGGAACAGGGAGAACACCGGGGAGCTGTTTTTT.

This clone was seen many times. The chain recombines TRBV25-1 with TRBJ1-1, with D perhaps matching TRBD1 (6 bases). The CDR3 is made up of 15 amino acids. The germline V gene encodes CDR1 MGHDK and CDR2 SYGVNS. With 3 bases removed from V and 5 bases from J, the gap between germline ends came to 16 bases. The CDR3 loop is CASSEIQGIQTEAFF. Written as DNA, the CDR3 is TGTGCCAGCAGTGAGATCCAGGGGATTCAGACTGAAGCTTTCTTT.